The rows below give T cell receptor beta chains drawn from one sample of a study of cytomegalovirus exposure and HLA in healthy donors. Sequencing was performed with immunoSEQ multiplex PCR; in TCRdb, only in-frame clones are kept and a portion is missing. The sample has around 210,000 clones; the top ten hold roughly 0.98%. Material for sequencing was PBMCs. These receptors were collected from a young woman in good health and CMV-seropositive. Both conserved end residues are part of each CDR3. The order of the fields is J gene, CDR3 length, D gene, V gene, CDR3 DNA, CDR3 protein. The D gene is left open where the match is weak.

j_call: TRBJ2-7
cdr3_length: 14
d_call: -
v_call: TRBV7-9
cdr3_nt: TGTGCCAGCTTGTCACAGGGAATCGACCGCGAGCAGTACTTC
cdr3_aa: CASLSQGIDREQYF

j_call: TRBJ2-1
cdr3_length: 16
d_call: TRBD1
v_call: TRBV5-1
cdr3_nt: TGCGCCAGCAGCTCCTCCGGGACAGGGGTTTGGGATGAGCAGTTCTTC
cdr3_aa: CASSSSGTGVWDEQFF

j_call: TRBJ1-2
cdr3_length: 14
d_call: TRBD1
v_call: TRBV6-1
cdr3_nt: TGTGCCAGCAGACAGGGGGCGGGTGGCTATGGCTACACCTTC
cdr3_aa: CASRQGAGGYGYTF

j_call: TRBJ1-3
cdr3_length: 14
d_call: -
v_call: TRBV9
cdr3_nt: TGTGCCAGCAGCGGTAAGGGGCCTGGAAACACCATATATTTT
cdr3_aa: CASSGKGPGNTIYF

j_call: TRBJ2-7
cdr3_length: 14
d_call: TRBD1
v_call: TRBV28
cdr3_nt: TGTGCCAGCAGGCTGTGGGGACAGGCCTACGAGCAGTACTTC
cdr3_aa: CASRLWGQAYEQYF

j_call: TRBJ2-1
cdr3_length: 15
d_call: TRBD2
v_call: TRBV2
cdr3_nt: TGTGCCAGCAGTGGGTTACTAGCGGGAGGATCTGAGCAGTTCTTC
cdr3_aa: CASSGLLAGGSEQFF

j_call: TRBJ1-1
cdr3_length: 15
d_call: TRBD1
v_call: TRBV7-2
cdr3_nt: TGTGCCAGCAGCTCGCAGACAGGGAGGAACACTGAAGCTTTCTTT
cdr3_aa: CASSSQTGRNTEAFF

j_call: TRBJ2-3
cdr3_length: 15
d_call: TRBD2
v_call: TRBV4-1
cdr3_nt: TGCGCCAGCAGCCAGTCCGTCCAGCGGGAGCACACGCAGTATTTT
cdr3_aa: CASSQSVQREHTQYF

j_call: TRBJ1-2
cdr3_length: 15
d_call: -
v_call: TRBV6-5
cdr3_nt: TGTGCCAGCAGTTACCGCGTCGGGGGGGCGGCTGGCTACACCTTC
cdr3_aa: CASSYRVGGAAGYTF

j_call: TRBJ2-7
cdr3_length: 17
d_call: TRBD1
v_call: TRBV11-2
cdr3_nt: TGTGCCAGCAGCTTAGATCCCCCCATGACAGGGGGTTACGAGCAGTACTTC
cdr3_aa: CASSLDPPMTGGYEQYF

j_call: TRBJ1-3
cdr3_length: 15
d_call: -
v_call: TRBV6-5
cdr3_nt: TGTGCCAGCAGACCCTGGGCAGGGGAACTAAACACCATATATTTT
cdr3_aa: CASRPWAGELNTIYF

j_call: TRBJ1-1
cdr3_length: 13
d_call: TRBD1
v_call: TRBV6-1
cdr3_nt: TGTGCCAGCAGGGTAACAGGGGTCGCTGAAGCTTTCTTT
cdr3_aa: CASRVTGVAEAFF

j_call: TRBJ2-1
cdr3_length: 15
d_call: -
v_call: TRBV27
cdr3_nt: TGTGCCAGCAGTCTGGGCGCGGGCCCCTACAATGAGCAGTTCTTC
cdr3_aa: CASSLGAGPYNEQFF

j_call: TRBJ2-3
cdr3_length: 15
d_call: TRBD2
v_call: TRBV6-4
cdr3_nt: TGTGCCAGCAGTGACGATGGCATAGCGGGAGATACGCAGTATTTT
cdr3_aa: CASSDDGIAGDTQYF

j_call: TRBJ2-3
cdr3_length: 16
d_call: TRBD2
v_call: TRBV14
cdr3_nt: TGTGCCAGCAGCGCCGAACTAGCGGGACGCACAGATACGCAGTATTTT
cdr3_aa: CASSAELAGRTDTQYF

j_call: TRBJ2-5
cdr3_length: 15
d_call: -
v_call: TRBV2
cdr3_nt: TGTGCCAGCAGTGCAATCGGGGGGCGGTGGGAGACCCAGTACTTC
cdr3_aa: CASSAIGGRWETQYF

j_call: TRBJ2-7
cdr3_length: 17
d_call: TRBD1
v_call: TRBV25-1
cdr3_nt: TGTGCCAGCAGTGACATACAGGGGGCTACCAGCTCCTACGAGCAGTACTTC
cdr3_aa: CASSDIQGATSSYEQYF

j_call: TRBJ2-3
cdr3_length: 15
d_call: TRBD1
v_call: TRBV9
cdr3_nt: TGTGCCAGCAGCGGACAGGGGGCGTACATAGATACGCAGTATTTT
cdr3_aa: CASSGQGAYIDTQYF

j_call: TRBJ2-7
cdr3_length: 15
d_call: TRBD2
v_call: TRBV5-1
cdr3_nt: TGCGCCAGCAGCTTTTCCAGTAGCGGGATATACGAGCAGTACTTC
cdr3_aa: CASSFSSSGIYEQYF

j_call: TRBJ2-7
cdr3_length: 12
d_call: -
v_call: TRBV30
cdr3_nt: TGTGCCTGGAATCCTTCGGGTTACGAGCAGTACTTC
cdr3_aa: CAWNPSGYEQYF

j_call: TRBJ2-1
cdr3_length: 15
d_call: TRBD2
v_call: TRBV28
cdr3_nt: TGTGCCAGCACATCTAGCGGGGGGGCCCGAAATGAGCAGTTCTTC
cdr3_aa: CASTSSGGARNEQFF

j_call: TRBJ1-1
cdr3_length: 16
d_call: TRBD1
v_call: TRBV7-9
cdr3_nt: TGTGCCAGCAGCCGATCCTACAGGGGAGAGGGCACTGAAGCTTTCTTT
cdr3_aa: CASSRSYRGEGTEAFF

j_call: TRBJ2-5
cdr3_length: 13
d_call: -
v_call: TRBV5-1
cdr3_nt: TGCGCCAGCAGCAGGGCCAGGGAAGAGACCCAGTACTTC
cdr3_aa: CASSRAREETQYF

j_call: TRBJ1-6
cdr3_length: 17
d_call: TRBD1
v_call: TRBV30
cdr3_nt: TGTGCCTGGAGTCCCCGGACAGGGAGGAATGGGAAGTCACCCCTCCACTTT
cdr3_aa: CAWSPRTGRNGKSPLHF

j_call: TRBJ2-5
cdr3_length: 13
d_call: -
v_call: TRBV9
cdr3_nt: TGTGCCAGCAGCGCGCCTAGCACGGAGACCCAGTACTTC
cdr3_aa: CASSAPSTETQYF

j_call: TRBJ2-7
cdr3_length: 20
d_call: TRBD2
v_call: TRBV23-1
cdr3_nt: TGCGCCAGCAGTCACCGATGCGGATCGGGACTAGCGCTCAACTCCTACGAGCAGTACTTC
cdr3_aa: CASSHRCGSGLALNSYEQYF

j_call: TRBJ2-2
cdr3_length: 19
d_call: -
v_call: TRBV6-1
cdr3_nt: TGTGCCAGCAGTGAACTATCTTTAGGACAGAGATTTAACACCGGGGAGCTGTTTTTT
cdr3_aa: CASSELSLGQRFNTGELFF

j_call: TRBJ2-7
cdr3_length: 14
d_call: -
v_call: TRBV29-1
cdr3_nt: TGCAGCGTTGGGACAGCGATTAGCTCCTACGAGCAGTACTTC
cdr3_aa: CSVGTAISSYEQYF

j_call: TRBJ2-7
cdr3_length: 17
d_call: TRBD1
v_call: TRBV2
cdr3_nt: TGTGCCAGCGCCGACCCAAAGGGTGGACAGGGGGCCTACGAGCAGTACTTC
cdr3_aa: CASADPKGGQGAYEQYF

j_call: TRBJ1-5
cdr3_length: 13
d_call: -
v_call: TRBV6-6
cdr3_nt: TGTGCCAGCAGACAGACCCTAATTCAGCCCCAGCATTTT
cdr3_aa: CASRQTLIQPQHF

j_call: TRBJ2-3
cdr3_length: 15
d_call: TRBD2
v_call: TRBV5-4
cdr3_nt: TGTGCCAGCAGCATTAGCGGGGGGAGCACAGATACGCAGTATTTT
cdr3_aa: CASSISGGSTDTQYF

j_call: TRBJ1-2
cdr3_length: 13
d_call: TRBD1
v_call: TRBV5-1
cdr3_nt: TGCGCCAGCAGCCCCTGGACAGGGGATGGCTACACCTTC
cdr3_aa: CASSPWTGDGYTF

j_call: TRBJ1-1
cdr3_length: 15
d_call: TRBD1
v_call: TRBV4-1
cdr3_nt: TGCGCCAGCAGCCAAGTGACAGGGCCAGACACTGAAGCTTTCTTT
cdr3_aa: CASSQVTGPDTEAFF

j_call: TRBJ1-6
cdr3_length: 12
d_call: -
v_call: TRBV5-1
cdr3_nt: TGCGCCAGCAACGACAGCGACTCACCCCTCCACTTT
cdr3_aa: CASNDSDSPLHF

j_call: TRBJ1-5
cdr3_length: 14
d_call: -
v_call: TRBV7-2
cdr3_nt: TGTGCCAGCTCCGGACACCAACGCAATCAGCCCCAGCATTTT
cdr3_aa: CASSGHQRNQPQHF

j_call: TRBJ2-5
cdr3_length: 16
d_call: -
v_call: TRBV28
cdr3_nt: TGTGCCAGCAGTTTTCAGTCCGCAAGGGGCATGGAGACCCAGTACTTC
cdr3_aa: CASSFQSARGMETQYF

j_call: TRBJ2-5
cdr3_length: 15
d_call: -
v_call: TRBV15
cdr3_nt: TGTGTCACCAGCAGAGCCCAGGGTTACCAAGAGACCCAGTACTTC
cdr3_aa: CVTSRAQGYQETQYF

j_call: TRBJ2-7
cdr3_length: 13
d_call: -
v_call: TRBV7-6
cdr3_nt: TGTGCCAGCAGCCTACCGTCACCCGGCGAGCAGTACTTC
cdr3_aa: CASSLPSPGEQYF

j_call: TRBJ2-3
cdr3_length: 13
d_call: -
v_call: TRBV11-3
cdr3_nt: TGTGCCAGCAGCCGAGGGACTCCCGGTACGCAGTATTTT
cdr3_aa: CASSRGTPGTQYF

j_call: TRBJ2-5
cdr3_length: 18
d_call: -
v_call: TRBV5-1
cdr3_nt: TGCGCCAGCAGCCGCGACGGTAGTAGGCGGATTAAACAAGAGACCCAGTACTTC
cdr3_aa: CASSRDGSRRIKQETQYF

j_call: TRBJ1-1
cdr3_length: 14
d_call: -
v_call: TRBV5-1
cdr3_nt: TGCGCCAGCAGCTTCGAGAGGGGGAGCACTGAAGCTTTCTTT
cdr3_aa: CASSFERGSTEAFF

j_call: TRBJ2-4
cdr3_length: 13
d_call: -
v_call: TRBV6-5
cdr3_nt: TGTGCCAGCAGTTACCTCGGGAAAAACATTCAGTACTTC
cdr3_aa: CASSYLGKNIQYF

j_call: TRBJ2-3
cdr3_length: 19
d_call: TRBD2
v_call: TRBV15
cdr3_nt: TGTGCCACCAGCCAAAACCGCGCCTTACTAGCGACTAGCACAGATACGCAGTATTTT
cdr3_aa: CATSQNRALLATSTDTQYF

j_call: TRBJ1-2
cdr3_length: 13
d_call: -
v_call: TRBV6-5
cdr3_nt: TGTGCCAGCAGGCTAGACAGGTCTTTTGGCTACACCTTC
cdr3_aa: CASRLDRSFGYTF

j_call: TRBJ2-7
cdr3_length: 13
d_call: TRBD1
v_call: TRBV6-5
cdr3_nt: TGTGCCAGCGGGGGACAGGGTCTTTACGAGCAGTACTTC
cdr3_aa: CASGGQGLYEQYF